This entry is about one T cell receptor beta chain. Its matching antigen is unknown. Sequencing was performed with immunoSEQ multiplex PCR; in TCRdb, only in-frame clones are kept and a portion is missing. Altogether approximately 180,000 clones are present, approximately 92% being singletons, with the ten largest covering about 10%. The source of the sample is a study of T cell responses to AZD1222 COVID-19 vaccine. General study findings and limits: In the spike-specific TCR repertoire, nearly half reportedly target unmutated variant regions.

Trimming cost V 7 bases and J 5 bases, with 17 bases left between them. There are 13 residues in the CDR3. CDR1 is SQVTM, CDR2 ANQGSEA, per germline. The sequence was obtained from an adult in good health. Here the sequenced sample was peripheral blood, taken on day 0 of AZD1222 vaccination. V usage is TRBV29-1 and J usage is TRBJ1-2; perhaps TRBD1 as D (5 bases). The CDR3 here is CSAGLPRGYGYTF. The CDR3 nucleotides read TGCAGCGCTGGACTTCCCCGGGGGTATGGCTACACCTTC.